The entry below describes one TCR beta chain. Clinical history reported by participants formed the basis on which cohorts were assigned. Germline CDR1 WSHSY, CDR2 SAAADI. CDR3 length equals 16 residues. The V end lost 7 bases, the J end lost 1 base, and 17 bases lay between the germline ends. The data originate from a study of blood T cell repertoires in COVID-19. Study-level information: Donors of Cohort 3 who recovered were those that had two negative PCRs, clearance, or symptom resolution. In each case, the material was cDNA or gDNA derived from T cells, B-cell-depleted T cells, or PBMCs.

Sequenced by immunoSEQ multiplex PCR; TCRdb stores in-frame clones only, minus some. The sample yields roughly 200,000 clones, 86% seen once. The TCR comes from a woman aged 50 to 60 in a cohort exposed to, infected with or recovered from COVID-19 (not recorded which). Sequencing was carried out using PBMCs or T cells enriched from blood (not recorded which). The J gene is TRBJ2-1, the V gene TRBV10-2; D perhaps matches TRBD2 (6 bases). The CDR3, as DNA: TGCGCCAGCAATCTAGGAGGGCATGGGTCCTACAATGAGCAGTTCTTC. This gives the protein CASNLGGHGSYNEQFF.